A single sample gave rise to the 20 T cell receptor beta chains below, sequenced in a study of identical twins. TCRdb ran MiXCR on the 5' RACE reads and lists one entry per CDR3 protein. The table includes 280,000 or so distinct CDR3 sequences, around 8.8% detected once. These data were likewise used in another study, on yellow fever vaccine responses in identical twins.

Input material: memory (CD45RO+) T cells sorted from blood. The receptors come from a woman younger than 35 in good health.

There are many counts of this clonotype. The V call is TRBV20-1, the J call TRBJ1-1, with unresolved D. V lost 3 bases to trimming and J lost 5 bases, with 16 bases between them. Germline CDR1 and CDR2: DFQATT and SNEGSKA (reference sequence). The length of the CDR3 is 14 residues. CDR3 DNA sequence: TGCAGTGCTAGCGGGTCGGGGTCGGGGACTGAAGCTTTCTTT. Its protein is CSASGSGSGTEAFF.

This chain connects TRBV7-7 to TRBJ1-1; D remains unclear. Per the germline V gene, CDR1 is SSHAT and CDR2 is FNYEAQ (reference sequence). Trimming stripped 2 bases from V and 3 bases from J, with 7 bases between. The length of the CDR3 is 13 residues. The CDR3 reads CASSLNIYTEAFF. DNA for the CDR3: TGTGCCAGCAGCTTAAACATTTACACTGAAGCTTTCTTT.

The table lists this clonotype with many counts. V gene TRBV5-1 combines with J gene TRBJ2-7; 9 positions match TRBD2. CDR3 length: 15 amino acids. V gave up 0 bases and J gave up 2 bases; unmatched junction bases: 3. CDR1 and CDR2 from the germline V gene are SGHRS and YFSETQ. CDR3 bases: TGCGCCAGCAGCTTGGACCCTAGCGGGACCTACGAGCAGTACTTC. Its translation is CASSLDPSGTYEQYF. Filled out from reference TRBV5-1 and TRBJ2-7, the complete variable domain reads KAGVTQTPRYLIKTRGQQVTLSCSPISGHRSVSWYQQTPGQGLQFLFEYFSETQRNKGNFPGRFSGRQFSNSRSEMNVSTLELGDSALYLCASSLDPSGTYEQYFGPGTRLTVT.

The chain recombines TRBV13 with TRBJ1-1; no reliable D call. V lost 2 bases and J 1 base, leaving 8 bases between the germline ends. This CDR3 has 14 residues. The germline gives CDR1 PRHDT, CDR2 FYEKMQ (reference sequence). The CDR3 nucleotides read TGTGCCAGCAGCTTAAAGAGCTGGAACACTGAAGCTTTCTTT. Translated, it gives CASSLKSWNTEAFF.

On this clonotype: A much larger clone is a single base away; this may be a read error. V and J are TRBV5-1 and TRBJ1-3; possible D gene TRBD1, 5 bases. The CDR3 is 14 residues long. Germline loops: CDR1 SGHRS, CDR2 YFSETQ. In DNA, the CDR3 is TGCGCCAGCAGCTCCGGGGACTCTGGAAACACCACATATTTT. Protein sequence: CASSSGDSGNTTYF.

This clonotype occurred a few times. V usage is TRBV18 and J usage is TRBJ1-6; D uncertain. This CDR3 is 16 amino acids long. Germline loops: CDR1 KGHSH, CDR2 LQKENI. Trimming stripped 1 base from V and 7 bases from J, with 14 bases between. DNA for the CDR3: TGTGCCAGCTCACCACGTGCAGACCTTACGAATTCACCCCTCCACTTT. Its protein is CASSPRADLTNSPLHF.

The sample holds a few counts of this clonotype. The chain combines TRBV2 with TRBJ1-2; maybe TRBD1 (5 bases). Germline-derived CDR1 and CDR2 are SNHLY and FYNNEI. V lost 4 bases and J 4 bases, leaving 10 bases between the germline ends. This CDR3 spans 13 amino acids. CDR3 protein: CASSVTGVYGYTF. CDR3 sequence (DNA): TGTGCCAGCAGTGTAACAGGCGTCTATGGCTACACCTTC.

This chain uses TRBV27 with TRBJ2-2; possibly TRBD2 for D (6 bases). Per germline, CDR1 MNHEY and CDR2 SMNVEV (reference sequence). This CDR3 has 15 residues. V was cut by 7 bases and J by 1 base, with 13 bases left in between. The CDR3: CASTPAGRNTGELFF. As DNA, the CDR3 is TGTGCCAGCACCCCTGCGGGGAGGAACACCGGGGAGCTGTTTTTT.

This clonotype was seen ten or more times. CDR3 sequence reads: CASSFQDPNYNEQFF. CDR3 nucleotide sequence: TGCGCCAGCAGCTTCCAGGACCCAAACTACAATGAGCAGTTCTTC. The chain joins TRBV5-1 to TRBJ2-1, with D uncertain. This CDR3 is 15 amino acids long. Trimming stripped 2 bases from V and 3 bases from J, with 12 bases between. Germline V gives CDR1 SGHRS, CDR2 YFSETQ.

This clonotype was seen only a few times. J is TRBJ1-2 and V is TRBV6-1; possibly TRBD1 for D (6 bases). Germline CDR1 MNHNS, CDR2 SASEGT. V lost 11 bases, J lost 7 bases, and 26 bases lay in between. The CDR3 has 15 amino acids. This chain's CDR3 is CAGRTVAGASSGYTF. In DNA, the CDR3 is TGTGCCGGCCGGACAGTCGCTGGGGCGTCAAGTGGCTACACCTTC.

This clonotype came up many times. CDR3 bases: TGTGCCAGCACCCCTTGGTATAGGGGGGGTGAGCAGTTCTTC. Protein: CASTPWYRGGEQFF. The genes are TRBV12-3 or TRBV12-4 and TRBJ2-1; D is possibly TRBD2 (7 bases). The CDR3 extends over 14 amino acids. The germline V and J ends were trimmed by 7 bases and 9 bases, with 19 bases remaining between them.

V and J are TRBV5-1 and TRBJ2-5; the D gene is possibly TRBD1 (5 bases). In germline, CDR1 is SGHRS, CDR2 YFSETQ. V lost 5 bases, J lost 5 bases, and 13 bases lay in between. This CDR3 has 13 residues. CDR3 amino acids: CASRTTAGETQYF. The CDR3 DNA reads TGCGCCAGCAGAACGACAGCTGGGGAGACCCAGTACTTC. The complete variable domain, with remaining parts taken from reference TRBV5-1 and TRBJ2-5, reads KAGVTQTPRYLIKTRGQQVTLSCSPISGHRSVSWYQQTPGQGLQFLFEYFSETQRNKGNFPGRFSGRQFSNSRSEMNVSTLELGDSALYLCASRTTAGETQYFGPGTRLLVL.

This clonotype was detected ten times or more. The CDR3 bases are TGTGCCAGCAGTTTAGCGGTGGTTGGGGCAGAGACCCAGTACTTC. This encodes CASSLAVVGAETQYF. V gene TRBV12-3 or TRBV12-4 combines with J gene TRBJ2-5; weak D call: TRBD1 (5 bases). The CDR3 is 15 residues long. Trimming removed 0 bases from V and 4 bases from J, with 12 bases in between.

This clonotype was observed many times. This chain uses TRBV28 with TRBJ2-7, with 7 bases aligning to TRBD1. After removal of 4 bases from V and 2 bases from J, the junction contained 11 bases not matched to a gene. This CDR3 contains 16 residues. Germline V gene data show CDR1 as MDHEN and CDR2 as SYDVKM. The CDR3 DNA is TGTGCCAGCAGTTCGACCGACAGGGCGAGCGCCTACGAGCAGTACGTC. As protein: CASSSTDRASAYEQYV.

This clonotype was counted between two and nine times. V is TRBV12-3 or TRBV12-4 and J is TRBJ1-3; no reliable D call. The CDR3 covers 14 residues. V was cut by 7 bases and J by 2 bases, with 12 bases left in between. CDR3 sequence (DNA): TGTGCCAGCACTCTACAGTACACTGGAAACACCATATATTTT. Translation: CASTLQYTGNTIYF.

Turning to this clonotype: A much more abundant neighbour one base away suggests this may be a read error. The chain uses TRBV28 and TRBJ2-3; D is ambiguous. V lost 8 bases and J lost 4, with 13 bases in between. CDR1 and CDR2 from the germline V gene are MDHEN and SYDVKM. The CDR3 is 13 residues long. The DNA of the CDR3 is TGTGCCAGCGGTTCAAGGCTGTCAGATACGCAGTATTTT. Its protein product is CASGSRLSDTQYF. Full variable domain (outside the CDR3, taken from reference TRBV28 and TRBJ2-3): DVKVTQSSRYLVKRTGEKVFLECVQDMDHENMFWYRQDPGLGLRLIYFSYDVKMKEKGDIPEGYSVSREKKERFSLILESASTNQTSMYLCASGSRLSDTQYFGPGTRLTVL.

The table lists this clonotype with a few counts. The chain joins TRBV18 to TRBJ2-1, with 8 bases lining up with TRBD2. The germline CDR1 and CDR2 sequences are KGHSH and LQKENI. The V and J ends lost 4 bases and 5 bases, in that order; junction bases with no gene match: 7. The CDR3 length is 15 residues. CDR3 nucleotides: TGTGCCAGCTCACGAGTTAGCGGGACGAACAATGAGCAGTTCTTC. Translated: CASSRVSGTNNEQFF.

This sequence joins TRBV6-1 and TRBJ2-7; D call uncertain. The germline CDR1 and CDR2 sequences are MNHNS and SASEGT. There are 13 residues in the CDR3. V lost 2 bases and J 6 bases, leaving 11 bases between the germline ends. This CDR3 reads CASSELSVLEQYV. CDR3 nucleotide sequence: TGTGCCAGCAGTGAACTGTCGGTGCTCGAGCAGTACGTC.

This clonotype was recorded at least ten times. V is TRBV12-3 or TRBV12-4 and J is TRBJ2-1; D not certain. V shed 2 bases and J shed 6 bases, with 11 bases lying between them. The CDR3 spans 14 residues. The DNA for the CDR3 is TGTGCCAGCAGTTTAATCCCGAAGATCAATGAGCAGTTCTTC. It is translated as CASSLIPKINEQFF.

This clonotype was counted between two and nine times. The chain employs TRBV28 and TRBJ2-7; D ambiguous. Germline CDR1 reads MDHEN; CDR2 reads SYDVKM. The CDR3 is 14 residues long. V was pared by 7 bases and J by 2 bases, with 15 bases between. CDR3 protein: CASNRPRSTYEQYF. The CDR3 DNA is TGTGCCAGCAACCGACCACGGTCGACCTACGAGCAGTACTTC.